One and the same sample provided the 30 T cell receptor beta chains below, sequenced in a study of blood T cell repertoires in COVID-19. Clones were read by immunoSEQ multiplex PCR, and TCRdb kept only the in-frame ones, dropping some. The table shows around 380,000 clones, with around 87% occurring only once. Material for sequencing was PBMCs or T cells enriched from blood (not recorded which). These receptors originate from a man younger than 40 who had recovered from COVID-19.

The chain recombines TRBV12-3 or TRBV12-4 with TRBJ1-5; TRBD1 is a possible D gene (6 bases). V was trimmed by 7 bases and J by 4 bases, leaving 11 bases between them. The CDR3 has 13 amino acids. Here the CDR3 DNA reads TGTGCCAGCACCGGCAGGGGAAATCAGCCCCAGCATTTT. This translates into CASTGRGNQPQHF.

The chain has TRBV6-5 and TRBJ2-3; D uncertain. Germline values: CDR1 MNHEY, CDR2 SVGAGI. Trimming removed 8 bases at V and 1 base at J, with 7 bases between. The CDR3 is 12 residues long. Written as DNA, the CDR3 is TGTGCCAGCTCGCCAGGCACAGATACGCAGTATTTT. Translated, it gives CASSPGTDTQYF.

The CDR3 reads CASKGGAGNEQFF. CDR3 nucleotides: TGTGCCAGCAAGGGAGGGGCGGGCAATGAGCAGTTCTTC. J is TRBJ2-1 and V is TRBV27, with TRBD2 identical over 7 bases. The CDR3 spans 13 residues. The trim removed 7 bases at V and 6 bases at J, leaving 6 bases unmatched. Germline CDR1 reads MNHEY; CDR2 reads SMNVEV (reference sequence).

The V and J genes are TRBV7-2 and TRBJ2-6; TRBD2 might be the D (6 bases). CDR1 SGHTA and CDR2 FQGNSA come from the germline V gene. Trimming stripped 5 bases from V and 0 bases from J, with 11 bases between. CDR3 size: 16 residues. CDR3 residues: CASSLQTSSGANVLTF. The DNA for the CDR3 is TGTGCCAGCAGCCTGCAGACTAGCTCTGGGGCCAACGTCCTGACTTTC.

This rearrangement joins TRBV25-1 to TRBJ1-1; 10 bases align to TRBD1. Trimming at V came to 6 bases and at J to 5 bases, leaving 9 bases not matched to a gene. This CDR3 comprises 15 residues. The germline gives CDR1 MGHDK, CDR2 SYGVNS. This CDR3 is CASRADRGSGTEAFF. CDR3 DNA sequence: TGTGCCAGCAGGGCGGACAGGGGGAGTGGGACTGAAGCTTTCTTT.

This clone appeared many times. CDR3 sequence (DNA): TGTGCCAGCAGCTCCACAGGGGGGACGCCGAACACCGGGGAGCTGTTTTTT. It encodes CASSSTGGTPNTGELFF. The chain is built from TRBV7-9 and TRBJ2-2; TRBD1 matches at 8 bases. The CDR3 contains 17 residues. Germline CDR1 is SEHNR and CDR2 is FQNEAQ (reference sequence). V gave up 4 bases and J gave up 0 bases; unmatched junction bases: 7.

The rearrangement uses TRBV18 and TRBJ1-1; 7 bases agree with TRBD1. Losses at the gene ends were 8 bases for V and 0 bases for J; bases not matched to a gene: 3. CDR3 length: 13 residues. CDR1 and CDR2 from the germline V gene are KGHSH and LQKENI. CDR3 DNA: TGTGCCAGCGGGGGACAGCTGAACACTGAAGCTTTCTTT. It translates to CASGGQLNTEAFF.

This clone came up once. The chain combines TRBV5-1 with TRBJ1-1, with D uncertain. Deletions cut 1 base from V and 5 bases from J, with 9 bases between. Germline V CDR1 and CDR2: SGHRS, YFSETQ. This CDR3 spans 13 amino acids. The CDR3, as DNA: TGCGCCAGCAGCTTGATAAGTGAGACTGAAGCTTTCTTT. This encodes CASSLISETEAFF.

The rearrangement links TRBV9 to TRBJ1-2; a weak D match, TRBD1 (6 bases). In germline, CDR1 is SGDLS, CDR2 YYNGEE. With 3 bases removed from V and 3 bases from J, the gap between germline ends came to 15 bases. The CDR3 covers 15 residues. For the CDR3, the DNA is TGTGCCAGCAGCGCCACAGGGCAGGCCCACTATGGCTACACCTTC. Its translation is CASSATGQAHYGYTF.

This clone has just a few counts. V usage is TRBV7-2 and J usage is TRBJ1-5, with TRBD1 identical over 7 bases. CDR1 is SGHTA, CDR2 FQGNSA, per germline. This CDR3 comprises 16 residues. Trimming took 3 bases from V and 4 from J; bases not matched to a gene: 9. The CDR3 DNA follows: TGTGCCAGCAGCTTCTACGGGGCAGGGGGAAATCAGCCCCAGCATTTT. Translation gives CASSFYGAGGNQPQHF.

The chain employs TRBV10-3 and TRBJ2-7; 9 bases are a match to TRBD1. The CDR3 is made up of 15 amino acids. Per the germline V gene, CDR1 is ENHRY and CDR2 is SYGVKD. After removal of 4 bases from V and 5 bases from J, the junction contained 9 bases not matched to a gene. CDR3 nucleotide sequence: TGTGCCATCAGTGGTGGGACAGGGCAAAGGGACGAGCAGTACTTC. It encodes CAISGGTGQRDEQYF.

The chain has TRBV10-2 and TRBJ2-5; D is possibly TRBD2 (7 bases). Germline V gives CDR1 WSHSY, CDR2 SAAADI. V was pared by 10 bases and J by 1 base, with 22 bases between. The CDR3 runs to 16 residues. This CDR3 is CATRGRDERGQETQYF. The CDR3 bases are TGCGCCACCAGGGGTAGGGACGAGCGGGGCCAAGAGACCCAGTACTTC.

This clone was seen once. The chain joins TRBV4-2 to TRBJ2-1, with 8 bases that match TRBD1. V lost 8 bases to trimming and J lost 5 bases; unmatched junction nucleotides: 8. CDR1 LGHNA and CDR2 YNFKEQ come from the germline V gene. The CDR3 is 14 residues long. The CDR3 sequence is CASGKGQGHNEQFF. The CDR3, as DNA: TGTGCCAGCGGAAAAGGACAGGGACACAATGAGCAGTTCTTC.

V and J are TRBV2 and TRBJ1-2; 11 bases agree with TRBD1. CDR3 length: 13 residues. Trimming took 6 bases from V and 8 from J; bases not matched to a gene: 5. The germline CDR1 and CDR2 sequences are SNHLY and FYNNEI. CDR3 DNA sequence: TGTGCCAGCAGCCTGGACAGGGGGCAGGGCTACACCTTC. The encoded protein is CASSLDRGQGYTF.

This chain links TRBV2 with TRBJ2-3; possibly TRBD1 for D (5 bases). Trimming removed 3 bases from V and 3 bases from J, with 16 bases in between. CDR1 is SNHLY and CDR2 is FYNNEI in the germline V gene. The CDR3 is 16 amino acids. The CDR3: CASSESHRQQTDTQYF. CDR3 sequence (DNA): TGTGCCAGCAGTGAGTCTCACAGACAGCAGACAGATACGCAGTATTTT.

The chain recombines TRBV4-3 with TRBJ1-5; D call uncertain. Germline V gene data show CDR1 as LGHNA and CDR2 as YSLEER. V dropped 0 bases and J dropped 0 bases, with 15 bases sitting between them. The CDR3 sequence is 18 residues long. CDR3 region: CASSQDIRPGYSNQPQHF. CDR3 in DNA: TGCGCCAGCAGCCAAGATATCCGTCCAGGATATAGCAATCAGCCCCAGCATTTT.

The DNA for the CDR3 is TGTGCCAGCAGCTTAGTAACAGGAGACTATGGCTACACCTTC. Amino acid sequence: CASSLVTGDYGYTF. V gene TRBV7-2 combines with J gene TRBJ1-2, with D possibly TRBD1 on 5 matching bases. From germline, CDR1 is SGHTA and CDR2 FQGNSA. The CDR3 is 14 residues long. With 1 base removed from V and 3 bases from J, the gap between germline ends came to 9 bases.

The chain uses TRBV3-1 (or the pseudogene TRBV3-2) and TRBJ2-7; 8 bases match TRBD2. V was pared by 4 bases and J by 6 bases, with 2 bases of the junction left unmatched. Looked up from germline, CDR1 is LGHDT and CDR2 is YNNKEL (reference sequence). This CDR3 spans 12 amino acids. CDR3 coding DNA: TGTGCCAGCAGCCGACTAGCGACCGAGCAGTACTTC. Protein sequence: CASSRLATEQYF.

The chain recombines TRBV4-1 with TRBJ2-7; a weak D match, TRBD1 (5 bases). This CDR3 region has 16 residues. V shed 0 bases and J shed 1 base, with 13 bases lying between them. The germline gives CDR1 MGHRA, CDR2 YSYEKL. The CDR3 is CASSQDVGDRSYEQYF. The CDR3 DNA sequence: TGCGCCAGCAGCCAAGATGTCGGAGACAGATCCTACGAGCAGTACTTC.

This clone showed up just once. The V call is TRBV19, the J call TRBJ1-1, with D possibly matching TRBD1 (5 bases). Germline V gives CDR1 LNHDA, CDR2 SQIVND (reference sequence). The CDR3 is made up of 14 amino acids. The germline V and J ends were trimmed by 5 bases and 4 bases, with 14 bases remaining between them. CDR3 loop: CASSPREDSTEAFF. The DNA for the CDR3 is TGTGCCAGTAGTCCCAGGGAAGACTCCACTGAAGCTTTCTTT.

The rearrangement uses TRBV19 and TRBJ1-3; the D is unclear. Germline V gene data show CDR1 as LNHDA and CDR2 as SQIVND (reference sequence). This CDR3 spans 14 amino acids. Between the trimmed V and J ends, which lost 11 bases and 4 bases, there was a span of 18 bases. Here the CDR3 reads CASRTLYTGNTIYF. CDR3 nucleotides: TGTGCCTCCCGGACTCTCTATACGGGAAACACCATATATTTT.

This clone occurred a few times. This chain links TRBV6-1 with TRBJ1-3, with 7 positions matching TRBD1. Germline values: CDR1 MNHNS, CDR2 SASEGT. The V and J ends lost 0 bases and 6 bases, in that order; junction bases with no gene match: 8. The CDR3 is 16 amino acids. This CDR3 is CASSEAPGGLLNTIYF. Here the CDR3 DNA reads TGTGCCAGCAGTGAAGCTCCAGGGGGGCTATTAAACACCATATATTTT.

This clone has a handful of counts. This chain joins TRBV7-8 and TRBJ1-5; 7 nucleotides agree with TRBD1. The CDR3 runs to 14 residues. With V trimmed by 5 bases and J by 7 bases, 8 bases remained unmatched. The germline V gene encodes CDR1 SGHVS and CDR2 FQNEAQ. The CDR3 sequence: CASSLTGVGQPQHF. As DNA, the CDR3 is TGTGCCAGCAGCCTCACAGGGGTAGGGCAGCCCCAGCATTTT.

The chain recombines TRBV6-4 with TRBJ1-2; 8 nucleotides align to TRBD1. Germline CDR1 is MRHNA and CDR2 is SNTAGT. This CDR3 has 16 residues. With 6 bases clipped from V and 0 bases from J, the junction kept 9 bases outside the gene matches. In DNA form, the CDR3 reads TGTGCCAGCAGCTCACACGGACAGGGATCTAACTATGGCTACACCTTC. Amino acids: CASSSHGQGSNYGYTF.

The chain combines TRBV19 with TRBJ2-1; TRBD1 agrees at 7 bases. Trimming removed 6 bases from V and 0 bases from J; junction bases left unmatched: 2. This CDR3 has 14 amino acids. Germline V CDR1 and CDR2: LNHDA, SQIVND (reference sequence). This chain's CDR3 is CASRGDSSYNEQFF. The CDR3 nucleotides are TGTGCCAGTAGGGGGGACAGCTCCTACAATGAGCAGTTCTTC.

The chain employs TRBV10-2 and TRBJ2-7; 8 nucleotides align to TRBD1. The germline V gene has CDR1 WSHSY and CDR2 SAAADI. J gave up 7 bases and V 3 bases, and 17 bases lay outside the gene matches. The CDR3 has 17 residues. The CDR3 reads CASSEIPHPTGVGEQYF. The DNA for the CDR3 is TGCGCCAGCAGTGAAATCCCACATCCGACAGGGGTAGGGGAGCAGTACTTC.

Points on this clone: Other DNA sequences within the sample encode an identical CDR3. The chain couples TRBV5-1 to TRBJ2-2, with 11 positions matching TRBD1. V lost 4 bases and J lost 4; bases outside the gene matches: 3. Germline CDR1 reads SGHRS; CDR2 reads YFSETQ. The CDR3 loop spans 15 amino acids. CDR3 residues: CASSLGTGGTGELFF. In DNA form, the CDR3 reads TGCGCCAGCAGCCTAGGGACAGGGGGCACCGGGGAGCTGTTTTTT.

The chain has TRBV6-5 and TRBJ2-1, with 8 bases lining up with TRBD1. Germline trimming cut 11 bases from V and 6 bases from J; bases unmatched to any gene: 9. CDR1 is MNHEY, CDR2 SVGAGI, per germline. The CDR3 covers 13 residues. This CDR3 reads CACTGTGPNEQFF. The CDR3 bases are TGTGCCTGCACCGGGACAGGACCCAATGAGCAGTTCTTC.

This rearrangement joins TRBV9 to TRBJ1-1; 7 bases are a match to TRBD1. This CDR3 comprises 15 residues. Germline CDR1 and CDR2: SGDLS and YYNGEE. The junction had 10 bases not matched to a gene; V was cut back by 4 bases and J by 4 bases. The CDR3 bases are TGTGCCAGCAGCACTGACCCAGGGGGGATCACTGAAGCTTTCTTT. Protein product: CASSTDPGGITEAFF.

The chain's CDR3 is CASSPDRQRLVYGYTF. The CDR3 DNA reads TGTGCCAGCAGCCCTGACCGACAGCGCCTTGTCTATGGCTACACCTTC. The J gene is TRBJ1-2, the V gene TRBV7-9, with a tentative D call TRBD1 (5 bases). Looked up from germline, CDR1 is SEHNR and CDR2 is FQNEAQ (reference sequence). V was cut by 5 bases and J by 4 bases, with 20 bases left in between. The CDR3 runs to 16 residues.